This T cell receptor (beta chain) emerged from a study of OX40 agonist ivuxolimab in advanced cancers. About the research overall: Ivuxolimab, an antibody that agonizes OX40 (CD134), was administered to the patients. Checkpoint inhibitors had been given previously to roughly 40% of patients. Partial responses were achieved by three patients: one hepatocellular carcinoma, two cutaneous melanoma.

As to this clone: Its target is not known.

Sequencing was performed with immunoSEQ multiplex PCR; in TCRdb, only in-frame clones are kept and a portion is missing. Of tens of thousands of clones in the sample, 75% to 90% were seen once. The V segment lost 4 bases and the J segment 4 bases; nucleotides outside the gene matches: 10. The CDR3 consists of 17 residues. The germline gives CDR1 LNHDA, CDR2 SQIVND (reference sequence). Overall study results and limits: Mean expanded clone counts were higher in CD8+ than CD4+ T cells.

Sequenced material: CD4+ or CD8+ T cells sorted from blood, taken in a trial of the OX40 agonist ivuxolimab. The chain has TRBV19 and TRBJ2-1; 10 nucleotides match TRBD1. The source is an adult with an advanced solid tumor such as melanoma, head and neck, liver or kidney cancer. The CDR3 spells CASSSNRDRGFYNEQFF. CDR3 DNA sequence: TGTGCCAGTAGTAGCAACCGGGACAGGGGATTTTACAATGAGCAGTTCTTC. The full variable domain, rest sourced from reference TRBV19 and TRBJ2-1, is DGGITQSPKYLFRKEGQNVTLSCEQNLNHDAMYWYRQDPGQGLRLIYYSQIVNDFQKGDIAEGYSVSREKKESFPLTVTSAQKNPTAFYLCASSSNRDRGFYNEQFFGPGTRLTVL.